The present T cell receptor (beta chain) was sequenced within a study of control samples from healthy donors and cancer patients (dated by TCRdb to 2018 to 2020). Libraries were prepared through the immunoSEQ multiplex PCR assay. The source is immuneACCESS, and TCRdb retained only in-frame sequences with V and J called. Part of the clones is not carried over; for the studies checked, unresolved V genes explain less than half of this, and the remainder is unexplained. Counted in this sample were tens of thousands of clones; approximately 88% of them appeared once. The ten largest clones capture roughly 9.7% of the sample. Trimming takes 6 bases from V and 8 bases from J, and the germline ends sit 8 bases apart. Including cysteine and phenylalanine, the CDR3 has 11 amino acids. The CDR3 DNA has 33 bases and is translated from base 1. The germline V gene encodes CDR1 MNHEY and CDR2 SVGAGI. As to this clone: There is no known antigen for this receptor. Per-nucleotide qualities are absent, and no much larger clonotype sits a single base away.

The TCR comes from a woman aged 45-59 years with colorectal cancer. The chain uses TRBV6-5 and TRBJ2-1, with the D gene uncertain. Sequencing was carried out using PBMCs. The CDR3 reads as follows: CASSRLDEQFF. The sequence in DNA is TGTGCCAGCAGCCGCCTGGATGAGCAGTTCTTC.